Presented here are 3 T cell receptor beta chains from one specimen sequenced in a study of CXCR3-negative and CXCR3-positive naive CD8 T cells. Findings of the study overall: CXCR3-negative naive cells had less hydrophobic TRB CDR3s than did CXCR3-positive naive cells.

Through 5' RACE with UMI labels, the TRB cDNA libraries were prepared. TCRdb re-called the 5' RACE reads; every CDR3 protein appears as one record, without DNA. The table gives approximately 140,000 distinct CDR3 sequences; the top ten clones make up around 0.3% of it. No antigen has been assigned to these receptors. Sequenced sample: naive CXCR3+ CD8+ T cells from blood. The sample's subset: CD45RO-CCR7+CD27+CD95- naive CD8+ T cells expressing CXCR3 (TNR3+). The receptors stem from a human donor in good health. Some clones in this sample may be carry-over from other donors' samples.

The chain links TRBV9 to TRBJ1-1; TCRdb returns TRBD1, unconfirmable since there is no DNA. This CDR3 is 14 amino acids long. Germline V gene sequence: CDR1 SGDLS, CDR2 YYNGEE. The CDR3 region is CASSEGQGNTEAFF.

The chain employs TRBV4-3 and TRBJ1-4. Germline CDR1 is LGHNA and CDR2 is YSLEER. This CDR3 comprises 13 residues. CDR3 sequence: CASSQDPDEKLFF.

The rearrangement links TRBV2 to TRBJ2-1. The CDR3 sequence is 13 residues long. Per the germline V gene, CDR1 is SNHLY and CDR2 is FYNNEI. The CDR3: CASTESDYNEQFF.